A selection of T cell receptor beta chains follows, all from one sample in a study of T cells in Graves' hyperthyroidism and ophthalmopathy. TCRdb re-derived calls from the multiplex PCR reads in MiXCR, one entry per CDR3 protein. The table has 550,000 to 850,000 distinct CDR3 sequences, approximately 19% seen once; the top ten hold over 15%. Sample: blood. The receptor set was obtained from a woman aged 50 to 60 with Graves' hyperthyroidism that later progressed to Graves' ophthalmopathy. Each CDR3 is given with its conserved first and last residue. D genes are given only for firm matches. Size is stated for part of the rows, as once, few or many counts, or as a class when the clone is expanded.

TGTGCCAGCAGCTTAGATCGGAGGACAGATACGCAGTATTTT | CASSLDRRTDTQYF | many | NA | TRBJ2-3 | TRBV11-2
TGTCCCAGCAGCCCTAGCGGGGGTCCCGGGGAGCTGTTTTTT | CPSSPSGGPGELFF | NA | TRBD2 | TRBJ2-2 | TRBV12-3/TRBV12-4
TGTGCCAGCAGCCCCGGGTATAGGAGCTCCTACAATGAGCAGTTCTTC | CASSPGYRSSYNEQFF | NA | NA | TRBJ2-1 | TRBV9
TGCGCCAGCAGCTTGGTAAACGGACAGGGTTACTCTGGGGCCAACGTCCTGACTTTC | CASSLVNGQGYSGANVLTF | many | TRBD1 | TRBJ2-6 | TRBV5-1
TGTGCCACCATGGGGGCCGGGACAGGGGAGTACGAGCAGTACTTC | CATMGAGTGEYEQYF | many | TRBD1 | TRBJ2-7 | TRBV6-1
TGCGCCAGCAGCCAACTTGACAGGGTTTGGGAAAAACTGTTTTTT | CASSQLDRVWEKLFF | NA | TRBD1 | TRBJ1-4 | TRBV4-1
TGTGCCAGCATTGGCCGGGACAGGGGGCCCCTTGGCTACACCTTC | CASIGRDRGPLGYTF | many | TRBD1 | TRBJ1-2 | TRBV2
TGTGCCAGCAGTTTAGGAGGTCTAGCGGGTTCAGATACGCAGTATTTT | CASSLGGLAGSDTQYF | many | TRBD2 | TRBJ2-3 | TRBV12-3/TRBV12-4
TGTGCCAGCAGCGTAGACGTTAGCTCCTACAATGAGCAGTTCTTC | CASSVDVSSYNEQFF | few | NA | TRBJ2-1 | TRBV9
TGCGCCAGCAGCCGGACAGGAGAAGAGACCCAGTACTTC | CASSRTGEETQYF | NA | TRBD1 | TRBJ2-5 | TRBV5-1
TGTGCCAGCAGCCCAGGAGGGACAGCGGACAATGAGCAGTTCTTC | CASSPGGTADNEQFF | many | NA | TRBJ2-1 | TRBV3-1
TGTGCCAGCAGCTACGACAGGAATTCACCCCTCCACTTT | CASSYDRNSPLHF | few | NA | TRBJ1-6 | TRBV7-3
TGTGCCAGCAGCGTAGTTACCTTGAACACTGAAGCTTTCTTT | CASSVVTLNTEAFF | NA | NA | TRBJ1-1 | TRBV9
TGTGCCAGCAGGCAGGGACCTCAAGAGACCCAGTACTTC | CASRQGPQETQYF | few | NA | TRBJ2-5 | TRBV7-9
TGTGCCAGCTCACGTACCTTTGGGTTCTCTAATGAAAAACTGTTTTTT | CASSRTFGFSNEKLFF | few | NA | TRBJ1-4 | TRBV18
TGTGCCAGCAGCTTCCCAGCGGGGGGCCTGGAGACTCAAGAGACCCAGTACTTC | CASSFPAGGLETQETQYF | few | TRBD2 | TRBJ2-5 | TRBV7-6
TGTGCCAGCAGCTTAGTGGGCGGTGGTTGGGCGAACACTGAAGCTTTCTTT | CASSLVGGGWANTEAFF | many | NA | TRBJ1-1 | TRBV7-2
TGTGCCAGCGAGAAGGGCAGGGGGTATTTTAACTATGGCTACACCTTC | CASEKGRGYFNYGYTF | many | TRBD1 | TRBJ1-2 | TRBV7-2
TGTGCCATCGGTCACACCTACGAGCAGTACTTC | CAIGHTYEQYF | NA | NA | TRBJ2-7 | TRBV10-3
TGCAGTGCTAGAGCGGGGGGGCAGGTGGAGACCCAGTACTTC | CSARAGGQVETQYF | many | TRBD2 | TRBJ2-5 | TRBV20-1
TGTGCCAGCAGTGAAGGACTAGCGGGGGGGCTTGGCTCCTACGAGCAGTACTTC | CASSEGLAGGLGSYEQYF | few | TRBD2 | TRBJ2-7 | TRBV6-1
TGTGCCAGCAGCCCTTGGGTAGGTTCGGGGACTGAAGCTTTCTTT | CASSPWVGSGTEAFF | many | NA | TRBJ1-1 | TRBV3-1
TGTGCCAGCAGTTCCCCGGACTGGAGCTACACCTTC | CASSSPDWSYTF | NA | NA | TRBJ1-2 | TRBV25-1
TGCGCCAGCAGCCCCTCCCTGGCCAGCGGGGGATCTAGCTCCTACAATGAGCAGTTCTTC | CASSPSLASGGSSSYNEQFF | few | TRBD2 | TRBJ2-1 | TRBV4-1
TGCAGTGCTAGAGATGGTAGAGAACTTTACTCACCCCTCCACTTT | CSARDGRELYSPLHF | few | NA | TRBJ1-6 | TRBV20-1
TGTGCCAGCAGCCATGATAAGGGGGCGAGTGAGCAGTACTTC | CASSHDKGASEQYF | many | TRBD1 | TRBJ2-7 | TRBV5-6
TGTGCCAGCAGTTTAGAAGGGGCTGGCTATGGCTACACCTTC | CASSLEGAGYGYTF | many | NA | TRBJ1-2 | TRBV12-3/TRBV12-4
TGTGCCAGCAGTTCCTTGGGGGGGGGCCTCCAGCCCCAGCATTTT | CASSSLGGGLQPQHF | NA | NA | TRBJ1-5 | TRBV7-9
TGTGCCAGCAGCCCGCCCTATGGGGGTCAGGAGACCCAGTACTTC | CASSPPYGGQETQYF | few | NA | TRBJ2-5 | TRBV7-9
TGTGCCAGCAGTTTAGAGCAGGGTTTTGGCTACACCTTC | CASSLEQGFGYTF | once | NA | TRBJ1-2 | TRBV12-3/TRBV12-4
TGTGCCAGCAGTGGCAACAGGGGGGTGCATGGCTACACCTTC | CASSGNRGVHGYTF | many | TRBD1 | TRBJ1-2 | TRBV6-1
TGTGCCAGCAGCCCGAGGCGCGTAGGCAACACTGAAGCTTTCTTT | CASSPRRVGNTEAFF | many | NA | TRBJ1-1 | TRBV13